Shown below are 10 T cell receptor beta chains from a single sample sequenced in a study of T-cell reconstitution after alpha-beta-depleted transplantation in children. The authors prepared the TCRbeta library with unique molecular identifiers. TCRdb re-derived calls from the PCR reads in MiXCR, one entry per CDR3 protein. This sample has about 110,000 distinct CDR3 sequences; about 6% occur once, and the top ten carry roughly 25%. The source was PBMCs, mostly from graft donor cells, collected 360 days after TCRalphabeta/CD19-depleted stem cell transplant. These receptors were obtained from a male patient between 2 and 15 years old who had a stem cell transplant for acute lymphoblastic leukemia, so the T cells may come from the graft donor.

In its sample, this clonotype was seen many times. This chain uses TRBV27 with TRBJ2-3; 12 nucleotides agree with TRBD2. Germline lookup yields CDR1 MNHEY and CDR2 SMNVEV (reference sequence). The CDR3 is 15 residues long. The V segment lost 7 bases and the J segment 3 bases; nucleotides outside the gene matches: 5. CDR3 DNA: TGTGCCAGCATGACTAGCGGGAGTGTGACAGATACGCAGTATTTT. This translates into CASMTSGSVTDTQYF.

This clonotype was counted ten times or more. The chain recombines TRBV5-5 with TRBJ2-1; the D is unclear. CDR1 SGHKS and CDR2 YYEKEE come from the germline V gene (reference sequence). V lost 4 bases and J lost 6, with 5 bases in between. The CDR3 has 11 amino acids. The CDR3, as DNA: TGTGCCAGCAGCCTCTTCAATGAGCAGTTCTTC. It specifies CASSLFNEQFF. The variable domain in full, completed from reference TRBV5-5 and TRBJ2-1, reads DAGVTQSPTHLIKTRGQQVTLRCSPISGHKSVSWYQQVLGQGPQFIFQYYEKEERGRGNFPDRFSARQFPNYSSELNVNALLLGDSALYLCASSLFNEQFFGPGTRLTVL.

The chain is built from TRBV6-2 or TRBV6-3 and TRBJ1-5; D is perhaps TRBD1 (5 bases). V lost 3 bases and J lost 6, with 12 bases in between. The CDR3 spans 14 residues. CDR1 is MNHEY and CDR2 is SVGEGT in the germline V gene. This CDR3 is CASSYPRGSQPQHF. The CDR3 nucleotides read TGTGCCAGCAGTTATCCGAGGGGATCTCAGCCCCAGCATTTT.

The chain combines TRBV5-5 with TRBJ1-4; D gene ambiguous. The CDR3 sequence is 14 residues long. Trimming took 3 bases from V and 0 from J, leaving 6 bases between them. Germline CDR1 SGHKS, CDR2 YYEKEE (reference sequence). In nucleotides, the CDR3 is TGTGCCAGCAGCTCTCCGGCAACTAATGAAAAACTGTTTTTT. It yields the protein CASSSPATNEKLFF.

A few counts support this clonotype. V usage is TRBV20-1 and J usage is TRBJ1-6; perhaps TRBD1 as D (5 bases). The V gene's germline CDR1 is DFQATT and CDR2 SNEGSKA (reference sequence). This CDR3 has 14 residues. V lost 2 bases and J 10 bases, leaving 15 bases between the germline ends. The CDR3 nucleotides read TGCAGTGCTAGATCCGGACAAGGGTTCTCACCCCTCCACTTT. This encodes CSARSGQGFSPLHF.

This clonotype appeared many times. The J gene is TRBJ2-1, the V gene TRBV29-1; D remains ambiguous. Trimming removed 3 bases from V and 3 bases from J, with 9 bases in between. The V gene's germline CDR1 is SQVTM and CDR2 ANQGSEA. The CDR3 is 13 residues long. The chain's CDR3 is CSVDGGSYNEQFF. The CDR3 region has the DNA TGCAGCGTTGATGGCGGCAGCTACAATGAGCAGTTCTTC.

J is TRBJ2-5 and V is TRBV28, with D unresolved. V lost 4 bases, J lost 7 bases, and 13 bases lay in between. The CDR3 totals 13 residues. Germline V CDR1 and CDR2: MDHEN, SYDVKM. The CDR3 nucleotides are TGTGCCAGCAGTTCGACGTCCCCAGGGACCCAGTACTTC. It yields the protein CASSSTSPGTQYF.

In its sample, this clonotype was seen many times. The J gene is TRBJ2-7, the V gene TRBV29-1; the D is unclear. Germline V gene lookup returns CDR1 SQVTM and CDR2 ANQGSEA. The CDR3 contains 13 residues. Deletions cut 7 bases from V and 6 bases from J, with 19 bases between. CDR3 region: CSGSRLTTGEQYF. Here the CDR3 DNA reads TGCAGCGGGTCCAGGCTGACAACCGGCGAGCAGTACTTC.

V gene TRBV7-9 combines with J gene TRBJ2-5; D not certain. Per the germline V gene, CDR1 is SEHNR and CDR2 is FQNEAQ (reference sequence). The V and J ends lost 5 bases and 5 bases respectively, with 6 bases between them. The CDR3 sequence is 11 residues long. The CDR3 sequence: CASSEMETQYF. CDR3 bases: TGTGCCAGCAGCGAGATGGAGACCCAGTACTTC.

This chain uses TRBV7-6 with TRBJ2-3, with 13 bases matching TRBD2. The germline CDR1 and CDR2 sequences are SGHVS and FNYEAQ. The CDR3 loop spans 16 amino acids. V shed 5 bases, J shed 3 bases, and the junction held 5 bases outside the gene matches. CDR3 sequence: CASSLGTSGATDTQYF. DNA for the CDR3: TGTGCCAGCAGCCTCGGGACTAGCGGGGCAACAGATACGCAGTATTTT.